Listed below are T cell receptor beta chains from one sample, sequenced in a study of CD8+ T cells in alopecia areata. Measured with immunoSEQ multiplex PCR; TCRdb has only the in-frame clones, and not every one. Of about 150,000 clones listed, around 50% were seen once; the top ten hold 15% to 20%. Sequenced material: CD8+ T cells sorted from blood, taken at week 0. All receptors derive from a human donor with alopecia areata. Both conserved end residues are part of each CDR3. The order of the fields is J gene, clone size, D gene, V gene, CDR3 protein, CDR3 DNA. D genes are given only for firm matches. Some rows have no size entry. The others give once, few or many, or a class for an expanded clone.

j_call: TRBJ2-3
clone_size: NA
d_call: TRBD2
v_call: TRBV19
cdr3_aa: CASSFRRGGRADTQYF
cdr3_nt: TGTGCCAGTAGTTTTCGGCGGGGGGGCCGCGCAGATACGCAGTATTTT

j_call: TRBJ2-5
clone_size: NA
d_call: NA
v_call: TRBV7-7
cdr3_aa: CASSLDPGQETQYF
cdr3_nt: TGTGCCAGCAGCTTAGATCCGGGGCAAGAGACCCAGTACTTC

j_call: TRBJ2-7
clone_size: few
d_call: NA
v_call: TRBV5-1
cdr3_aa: CASSLTGSEQYF
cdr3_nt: TGCGCCAGCAGCTTGACAGGGAGCGAGCAGTACTTC

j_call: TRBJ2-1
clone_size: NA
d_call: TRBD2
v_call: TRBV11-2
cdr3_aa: CASSPSAGGYNEQFF
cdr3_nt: TGTGCCAGCAGCCCGTCCGCGGGGGGATACAATGAGCAGTTCTTC

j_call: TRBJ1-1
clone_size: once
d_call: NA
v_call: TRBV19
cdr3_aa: CASSIRQNTEAFF
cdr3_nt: TGTGCCAGTAGTATACGGCAGAACACTGAAGCTTTCTTT

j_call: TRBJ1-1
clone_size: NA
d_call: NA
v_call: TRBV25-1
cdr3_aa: CASSQGYTEAFF
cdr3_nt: TGTGCCAGCAGTCAGGGGTACACTGAAGCTTTCTTT

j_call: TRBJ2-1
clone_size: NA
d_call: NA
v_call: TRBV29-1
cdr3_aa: CSVVGNEQFF
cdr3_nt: TGCAGCGTTGTAGGCAATGAGCAGTTCTTC

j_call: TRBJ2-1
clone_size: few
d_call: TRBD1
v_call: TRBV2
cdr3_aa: CASSGDRGTFF
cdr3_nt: TGTGCCAGCAGCGGAGACAGGGGAACGTTCTTC

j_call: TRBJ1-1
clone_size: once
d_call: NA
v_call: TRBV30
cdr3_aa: CANGPMNTEAFF
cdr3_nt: TGTGCCAATGGTCCGATGAACACTGAAGCTTTCTTT

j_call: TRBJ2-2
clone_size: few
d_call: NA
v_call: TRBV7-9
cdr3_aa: CASSFPGSEELFF
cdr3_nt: TGTGCCAGCAGCTTCCCCGGGTCCGAAGAGCTGTTTTTT

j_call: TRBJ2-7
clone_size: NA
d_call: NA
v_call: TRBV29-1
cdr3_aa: CSVVYEEVGQYF
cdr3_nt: TGCAGCGTTGTTTATGAGGAGGTGGGGCAGTACTTC

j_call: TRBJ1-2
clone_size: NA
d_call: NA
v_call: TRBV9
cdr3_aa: CASSVSGKVGYGYTF
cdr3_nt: TGTGCCAGCAGCGTTTCCGGAAAAGTAGGATATGGCTACACCTTC

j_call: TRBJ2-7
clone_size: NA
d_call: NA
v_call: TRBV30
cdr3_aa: CAWGTGYSYEQYF
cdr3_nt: TGTGCCTGGGGCACTGGTTACTCCTACGAGCAGTACTTC

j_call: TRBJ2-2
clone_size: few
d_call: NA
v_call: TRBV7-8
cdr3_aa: CASSLHPATGELFF
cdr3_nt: TGTGCCAGCAGCTTACACCCGGCCACCGGGGAGCTGTTTTTT

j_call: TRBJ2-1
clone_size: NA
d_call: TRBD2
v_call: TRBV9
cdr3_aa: CASSPLAVAGGRGNEQFF
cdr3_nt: TGTGCCAGCAGCCCTCTCGCAGTAGCGGGGGGGCGTGGCAATGAGCAGTTCTTC

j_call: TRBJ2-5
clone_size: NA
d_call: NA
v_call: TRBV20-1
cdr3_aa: CSAGQVETQYF
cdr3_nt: TGCAGTGCTGGTCAGGTGGAGACCCAGTACTTC

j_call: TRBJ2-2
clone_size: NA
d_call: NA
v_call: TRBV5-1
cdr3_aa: CASSFNREHTGELFF
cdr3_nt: TGCGCCAGCAGCTTTAATAGGGAACACACCGGGGAGCTGTTTTTT

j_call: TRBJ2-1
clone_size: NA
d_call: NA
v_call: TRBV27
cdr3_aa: CASSSESSYNEQFF
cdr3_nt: TGTGCCAGCAGTTCCGAAAGCTCCTACAATGAGCAGTTCTTC

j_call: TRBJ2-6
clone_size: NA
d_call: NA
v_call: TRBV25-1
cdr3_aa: CASSPTTGPGANVLTF
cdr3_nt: TGTGCCAGCAGCCCCACCACGGGGCCTGGGGCCAACGTCCTGACTTTC

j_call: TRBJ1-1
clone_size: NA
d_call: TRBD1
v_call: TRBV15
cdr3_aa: CATSQNRGPGKAFF
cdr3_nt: TGTGCCACCAGCCAGAACAGGGGGCCAGGTAAAGCTTTCTTT

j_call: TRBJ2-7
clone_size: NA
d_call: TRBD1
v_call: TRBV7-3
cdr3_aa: CASSSTGGAAHEQYF
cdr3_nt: TGTGCCAGCAGCTCTACAGGGGGCGCGGCCCACGAGCAGTACTTC

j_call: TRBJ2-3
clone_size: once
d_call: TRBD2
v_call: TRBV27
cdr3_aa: CASSLVGLLAGRDTQYF
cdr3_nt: TGTGCCAGCAGTTTAGTGGGCCTACTAGCGGGGAGAGATACGCAGTATTTT

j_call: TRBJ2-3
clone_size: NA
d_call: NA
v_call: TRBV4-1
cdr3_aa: CASSQVTDTQYF
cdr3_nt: TGCGCCAGCAGCCAAGTGACAGATACGCAGTATTTT

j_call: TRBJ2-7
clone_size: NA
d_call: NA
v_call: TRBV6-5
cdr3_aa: CASSYGRIFDEQYF
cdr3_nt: TGTGCCAGCAGTTACGGCAGGATCTTCGACGAGCAGTACTTC

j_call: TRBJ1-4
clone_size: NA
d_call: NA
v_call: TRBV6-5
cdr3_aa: CASSPGWQRNEKLFF
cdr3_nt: TGTGCCAGCAGCCCCGGTTGGCAGAGAAATGAAAAACTGTTTTTT

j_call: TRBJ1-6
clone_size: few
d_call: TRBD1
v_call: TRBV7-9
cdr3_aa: CASTKAGDRDSPLHF
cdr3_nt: TGTGCCAGCACCAAAGCCGGGGACAGGGATTCACCCCTCCACTTT

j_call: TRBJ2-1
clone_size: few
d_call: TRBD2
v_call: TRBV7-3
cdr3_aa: CASSKPGLGSYNEQFF
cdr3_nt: TGTGCCAGCAGCAAGCCGGGACTAGGCTCCTACAATGAGCAGTTCTTC

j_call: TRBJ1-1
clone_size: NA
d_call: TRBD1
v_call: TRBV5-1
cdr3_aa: CASRDNRGTLNTEAFF
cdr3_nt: TGCGCCAGCAGGGATAACAGGGGGACACTGAACACTGAAGCTTTCTTT

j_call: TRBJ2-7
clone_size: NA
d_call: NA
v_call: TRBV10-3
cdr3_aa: CAISEGARQSRSYEQYF
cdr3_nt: TGTGCCATCAGTGAGGGGGCACGGCAGTCGCGCTCCTACGAGCAGTACTTC

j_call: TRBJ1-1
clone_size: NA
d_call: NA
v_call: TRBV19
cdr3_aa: CASSMVNTEAFF
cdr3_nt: TGTGCCAGTAGTATGGTAAACACTGAAGCTTTCTTT

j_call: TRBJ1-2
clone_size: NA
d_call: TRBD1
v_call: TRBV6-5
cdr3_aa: CASSNRGDYTF
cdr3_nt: TGTGCCAGCAGTAACAGGGGGGACTACACCTTC

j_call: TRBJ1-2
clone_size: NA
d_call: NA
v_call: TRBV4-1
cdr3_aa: CASSQDARGKHGYTF
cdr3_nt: TGCGCCAGCAGCCAAGATGCCAGGGGAAAGCATGGCTACACCTTC

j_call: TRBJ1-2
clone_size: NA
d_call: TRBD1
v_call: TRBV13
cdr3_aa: CASSESNSRGQDYGYTF
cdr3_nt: TGTGCCAGCAGCGAATCCAACAGTCGGGGACAGGACTATGGCTACACCTTC

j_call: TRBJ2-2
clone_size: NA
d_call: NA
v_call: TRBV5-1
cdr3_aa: CASSSSGELFF
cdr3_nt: TGCGCCAGCAGCTCCTCTGGGGAGCTGTTTTTT

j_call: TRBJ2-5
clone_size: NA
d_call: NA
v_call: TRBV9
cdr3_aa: CASTGPQGETQYF
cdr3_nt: TGTGCAAGTACCGGGCCCCAGGGCGAGACCCAGTACTTC

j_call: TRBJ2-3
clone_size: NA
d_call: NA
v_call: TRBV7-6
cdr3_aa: CASSLELGGVTDTQYF
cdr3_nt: TGTGCCAGCAGCTTAGAGTTGGGCGGGGTGACGGATACGCAGTATTTT

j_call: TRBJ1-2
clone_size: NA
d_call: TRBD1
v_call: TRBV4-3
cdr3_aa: CASSPQGADYGYTF
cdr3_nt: TGCGCCAGCAGCCCCCAGGGGGCGGACTATGGCTACACCTTC

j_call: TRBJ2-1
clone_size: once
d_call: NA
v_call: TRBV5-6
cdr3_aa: CASSLTSTNEQFF
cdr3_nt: TGTGCCAGCAGCCTGACTAGTACCAATGAGCAGTTCTTC

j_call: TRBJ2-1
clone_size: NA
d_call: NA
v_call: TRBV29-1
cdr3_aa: CSVENTGQRIAEEVHNEQFF
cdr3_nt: TGCAGCGTTGAAAATACTGGCCAGCGAATAGCCGAGGAGGTTCACAATGAGCAGTTCTTC

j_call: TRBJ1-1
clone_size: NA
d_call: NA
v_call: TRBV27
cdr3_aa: CASTGSNTEAFF
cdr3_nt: TGTGCCAGTACAGGGAGCAACACTGAAGCTTTCTTT

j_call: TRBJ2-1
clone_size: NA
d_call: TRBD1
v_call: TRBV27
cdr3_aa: CASTIKTGERGNEQFF
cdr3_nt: TGTGCCAGCACCATTAAGACAGGGGAGAGGGGCAATGAGCAGTTCTTC

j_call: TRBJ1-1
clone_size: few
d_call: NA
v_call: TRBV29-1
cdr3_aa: CSVRASTEAFF
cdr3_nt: TGCAGCGTCAGGGCCTCCACTGAAGCTTTCTTT

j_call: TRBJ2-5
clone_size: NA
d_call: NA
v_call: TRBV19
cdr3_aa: CASSIQETQYF
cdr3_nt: TGTGCCAGTAGTATCCAAGAGACCCAGTACTTC

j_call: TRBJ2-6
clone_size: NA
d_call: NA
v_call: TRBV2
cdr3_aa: CASSKDPQFYNSGANVLTF
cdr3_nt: TGTGCCAGCAGTAAAGACCCACAGTTCTATAACTCTGGGGCCAACGTCCTGACTTTC